This TCR beta chain was observed in a study of read filtering for tumor transcriptome and immune sequencing (dated by TCRdb to 2019 to 2021). Concerning the study at large: The cohort consisted of some 17 male and some 13 female patients, with a mean age of about 66 years and an age range of roughly 47 to 90. A main aim was a read-filtering strategy for immune repertoire data, specifically whether clonotypes supported by a single read should be removed. By revised international staging, under 10 patients were R-ISS I, 16 were R-ISS II and 6 or 7 were R-ISS III. Per sample, about 3.5 to 11 million TCR-region mapped reads were obtained with IR-seq, compared with only roughly 85 to 1273 with RNA-seq. After DNase treatment, whole-transcriptome libraries were prepared with the TruSeq RNA Access Library Prep Kit. Using the same bone marrow samples, the study ran both targeted immune repertoire sequencing and bulk whole-transcriptome sequencing and then compared the TCR repertoires from each method.

Comments on this clonotype: Which antigen it targets is not known. At one end, the junction sequence differs from germline, possibly due to a read error.

The germline V gene gives CDR1 as SGHNT and CDR2 as YENEEA. CDR3 length: 17 amino acids, cysteine to phenylalanine. Of the read, only the CDR3 DNA is kept; its 51 bases are in frame from base 1. Study-level results and caveats: Rather than purified T cells, the sorted CD138-negative fraction was a mixed bone marrow immune population. In IR-seq, single-read clonotypes were 80% to 90% of clonotypes but 3% to 4% of total reads; in RNA-seq they were 74.6% of clonotypes and 35% to 45% of reads. IR-seq captured clonotypes at much higher depth and more reliably than RNA-seq, and smaller IR-seq throughput sufficed to identify most shared clonotypes. When single-read clonotypes were removed, the proportions of shared clonotypes in IR-seq and RNA-seq correlated more strongly.

Every patient had bone marrow sampled at the time of active disease. Ficoll-Hypaque density gradient centrifugation was used to isolate bone marrow mononuclear cells. Myeloma plasma cells were removed and CD138-negative cells were collected by negative selection after labeling with CD138 magnetic microbeads on a MACS separator. Flow cytometry on an Attune NxT with CD138 antibodies was used to check the purity of the isolated cells. Total RNA was extracted using TRIzol reagent and was quantified on a NanoDrop spectrophotometer. Paired RNA-seq and IR-seq were performed on each patient's CD138-negative bone marrow sample. The Immunoverse kit was used to build TCR libraries from roughly 440 ng RNA, with molecular barcoded adaptors covering alpha/delta and beta/gamma chains. TCR library preparation was performed with the same RNA that was used for transcriptome sequencing. Sequencing of the TCR libraries was done on an Illumina HiSeq 4000 with 2 x 150 cycles. Per the original workflow: Using MiXCR, which included quality filtering and error correction, TCR reads were aligned to human V, D, J and C references and then assembled into CDR3 clonotypes. The tcR package in R was used for analysis of clonotype counts and gene usage diversity. Raw mapping reads were checked after the RNA-seq reads had been mapped by STAR aligner version 2.5.3a onto the human GRCh37 genome. To test how sequencing depth affected the clonotypes detected, IR-seq fastq files were randomly downsampled with Seqtk 1.3. TCRdb ran its own pipeline on the public reads, namely fastp trimming at Q25 and MiXCR clone calling, and kept in-frame beta chains. Each entry is one CDR3 protein sequence, shown with its most common DNA and genes. TCRdb assigned the V and J calls; the authors' analysis was not used. The sample includes about 39,000 distinct CDR3 sequences, with 13% to 15% observed a single time. The ten largest clones capture 5.5% to 8% of the sample.

The sequenced sample was a population of CD138-negative cells sorted from bone marrow. This sample's cell subset or site label indicates: bone marrow mononuclear cells depleted of CD138+ plasma/myeloma cells by negative magnetic selection. This chain is built from TRBV11-3 and TRBJ2-1; 9 nucleotides in the junction match TRBD1. The TCR was taken from a donor over 35 with multiple myeloma. The CDR3 protein is CASRLDCDRGAFGEQFF. The nucleotide sequence is given as TGTGCCAGCCGCTTAGATTGCGACAGGGGGGCCTTTGGTGAGCAGTTCTTC.